These T cell receptor beta chains were read from a single sample in a study of monozygotic twins with inflammatory bowel disease. TCRdb re-called the 5' RACE reads and gives one entry per CDR3 protein, without DNA. The sample shows 200,000 to 250,000 distinct CDR3 sequences, and around 1.5% sits with its ten largest clones. The sequenced sample was blood. Receptors originate from a human donor with ulcerative colitis or Crohn's disease, or a healthy co-twin of an affected twin (not recorded which). CDR3s include the opening cysteine and the closing phenylalanine or tryptophan. The order of the fields is CDR3 protein, V gene, J gene, CDR3 length.

CASSDGTTGDTEAFF,TRBV10-2,TRBJ1-1,15
CASSYSGVPAYEQYF,TRBV6-5,TRBJ2-7,15
CASSPGQGTNTEAFF,TRBV6-2/TRBV6-3,TRBJ1-1,15
CASSQDGTAGRQPQHF,TRBV4-1,TRBJ1-5,16
CSVARDRVLQTQYF,TRBV29-1,TRBJ2-5,14
CSAGRMGTQYF,TRBV20-1,TRBJ2-5,11
CASSRGGDMGEPQHF,TRBV5-1,TRBJ1-5,15
CASSSLRTDEAFF,TRBV7-8,TRBJ1-1,13
CRGYWAVAPDEQFF,TRBV20-1,TRBJ2-1,14
CASRATGTPNDYEQYF,TRBV6-1,TRBJ2-7,16
CASSADRDPKNTEAFF,TRBV7-2,TRBJ1-1,16
CASSLDLRREQFF,TRBV2,TRBJ2-1,13
CSAGRTSSTDTQYF,TRBV20-1,TRBJ2-3,14
CASSRTSDSYEQYF,TRBV7-2,TRBJ2-7,14
CSARGGVHEQYF,TRBV20-1,TRBJ2-7,12
CASSSQWESNQPQHF,TRBV7-8,TRBJ1-5,15
CASSLNRDRGTF,TRBV12-3/TRBV12-4,TRBJ2-1,12
CASSQVQAGASTDTQYF,TRBV4-2,TRBJ2-3,17
CASSLDGKISPLHF,TRBV5-8,TRBJ1-6,14
CASSVFGGAYNEQFF,TRBV9,TRBJ2-1,15
CASSSEWDRSTDTQYF,TRBV12-3/TRBV12-4,TRBJ2-3,16
CATSRDVTGGNSQPQHF,TRBV15,TRBJ1-5,17
CSARVQGGGIQYF,TRBV20-1,TRBJ2-4,13
CASKLRAGTQTNTGELFF,TRBV11-2,TRBJ2-2,18
CASSGMDRGGTEAFF,TRBV5-6,TRBJ1-1,15
CASSVSIRQDLDTQYF,TRBV6-1,TRBJ2-3,16
CASSVGGPTPPNTEAFF,TRBV9,TRBJ1-1,17
CRGLRELNTEAFF,TRBV20-1,TRBJ1-1,13
CASSPPTQGYGYTF,TRBV18,TRBJ1-2,14
CASRTSGEMNNEQFF,TRBV12-3/TRBV12-4,TRBJ2-1,15
CASSYTSGSYNEQFF,TRBV11-3,TRBJ2-1,15
CASGRSSTSTDTQYF,TRBV6-1,TRBJ2-3,15
CASSLLGYEQYF,TRBV12-3/TRBV12-4,TRBJ2-7,12
CASSLVLAEDTQYF,TRBV5-1,TRBJ2-3,14
CASSLWGGEGYTEAFF,TRBV5-6,TRBJ1-1,16
CASRTKDRGVHEQFF,TRBV7-2,TRBJ2-1,15
CASSQDSNTGELFF,TRBV14,TRBJ2-2,14
CASSSGPGLEETQYF,TRBV11-3,TRBJ2-5,15
CASSLYLTGNTEAFF,TRBV5-1,TRBJ1-1,15
CASSASSQGKTEAFF,TRBV9,TRBJ1-1,15
CASSLKTGGNQPQHF,TRBV7-2,TRBJ1-5,15
CATSDTGTYYGYTF,TRBV24-1,TRBJ1-2,14
CASSVTGLGNEQFF,TRBV9,TRBJ2-1,14
CSASLRGRENYGYTF,TRBV20-1,TRBJ1-2,15
CASSLSGGNSYNEQFF,TRBV5-1,TRBJ2-1,16
CASSSGLSKETQYF,TRBV5-1,TRBJ2-5,14
CASSRGARETQYF,TRBV7-2,TRBJ2-5,13
CASRHGQGGYNEQFF,TRBV5-5,TRBJ2-1,15
CSARDVFTGNSNQPQHF,TRBV20-1,TRBJ1-5,17
CASSSGGWSYNEQFF,TRBV5-1,TRBJ2-1,15